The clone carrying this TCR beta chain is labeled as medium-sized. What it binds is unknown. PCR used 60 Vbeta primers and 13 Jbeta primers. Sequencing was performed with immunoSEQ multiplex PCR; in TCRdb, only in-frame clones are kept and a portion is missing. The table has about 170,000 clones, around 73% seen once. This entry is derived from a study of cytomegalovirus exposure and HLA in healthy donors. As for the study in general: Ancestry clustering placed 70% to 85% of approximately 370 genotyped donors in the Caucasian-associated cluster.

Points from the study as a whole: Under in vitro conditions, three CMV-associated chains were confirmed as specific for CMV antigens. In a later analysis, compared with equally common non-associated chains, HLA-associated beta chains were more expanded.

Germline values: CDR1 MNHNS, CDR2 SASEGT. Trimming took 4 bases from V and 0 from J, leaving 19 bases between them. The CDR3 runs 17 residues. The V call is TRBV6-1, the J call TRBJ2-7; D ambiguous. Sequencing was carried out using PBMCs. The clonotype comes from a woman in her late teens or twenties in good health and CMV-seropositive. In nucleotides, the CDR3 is TGTGCCAGCAGTGCCCCGGCTTTCGCAGCGAGCTCCTACGAGCAGTACTTC. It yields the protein CASSAPAFAASSYEQYF.